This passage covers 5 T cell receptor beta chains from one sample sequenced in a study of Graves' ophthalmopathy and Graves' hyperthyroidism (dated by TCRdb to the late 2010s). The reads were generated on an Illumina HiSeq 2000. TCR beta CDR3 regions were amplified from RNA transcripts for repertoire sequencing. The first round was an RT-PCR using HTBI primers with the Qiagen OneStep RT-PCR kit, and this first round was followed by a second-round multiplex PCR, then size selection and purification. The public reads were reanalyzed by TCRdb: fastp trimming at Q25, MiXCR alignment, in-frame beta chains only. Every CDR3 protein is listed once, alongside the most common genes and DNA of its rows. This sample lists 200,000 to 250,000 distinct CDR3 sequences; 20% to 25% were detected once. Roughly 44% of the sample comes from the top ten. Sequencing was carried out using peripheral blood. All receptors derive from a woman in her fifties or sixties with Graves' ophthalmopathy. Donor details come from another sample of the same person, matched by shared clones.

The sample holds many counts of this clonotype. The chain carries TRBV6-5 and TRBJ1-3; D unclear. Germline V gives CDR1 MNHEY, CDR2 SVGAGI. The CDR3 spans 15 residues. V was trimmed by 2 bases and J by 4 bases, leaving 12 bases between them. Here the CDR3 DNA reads TGTGCCAGCAGTTACACCCTCCGACAAGGAAACACCATATATTTT. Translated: CASSYTLRQGNTIYF.

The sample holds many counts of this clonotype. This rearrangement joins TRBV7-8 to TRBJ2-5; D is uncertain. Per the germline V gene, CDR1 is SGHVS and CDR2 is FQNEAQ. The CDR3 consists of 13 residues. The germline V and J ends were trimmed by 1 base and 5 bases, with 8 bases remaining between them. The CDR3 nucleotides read TGTGCCAGCAGCTTAGTTTGGCGTGAGACCCAGTACTTC. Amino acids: CASSLVWRETQYF.

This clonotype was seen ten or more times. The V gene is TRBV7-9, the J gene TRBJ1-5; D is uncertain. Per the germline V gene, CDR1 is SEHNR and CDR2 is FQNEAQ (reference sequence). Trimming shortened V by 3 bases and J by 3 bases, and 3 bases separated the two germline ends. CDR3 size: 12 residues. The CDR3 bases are TGTGCCAGCAGCTTCGCCAATCAGCCCCAGCATTTT. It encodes CASSFANQPQHF.

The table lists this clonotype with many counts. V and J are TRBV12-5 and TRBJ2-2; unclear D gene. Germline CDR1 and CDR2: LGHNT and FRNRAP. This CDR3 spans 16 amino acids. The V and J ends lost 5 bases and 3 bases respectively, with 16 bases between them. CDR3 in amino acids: CASGPSAAWDTGELFF. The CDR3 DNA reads TGTGCTAGTGGTCCCTCGGCCGCCTGGGACACCGGGGAGCTGTTTTTT.

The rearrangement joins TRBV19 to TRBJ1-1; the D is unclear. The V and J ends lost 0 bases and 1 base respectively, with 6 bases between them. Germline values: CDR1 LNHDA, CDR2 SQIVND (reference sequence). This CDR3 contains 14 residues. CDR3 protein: CASSIDRGNTEAFF. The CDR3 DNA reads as TGTGCCAGTAGTATAGACCGGGGGAACACTGAAGCTTTCTTT.